This T cell receptor (beta chain) was identified during a study of graft-versus-host responses after intestinal transplantation (dated by TCRdb to about 2021). Study-level background: The transplants that recipients got were multivisceral, liver-intestinal, or isolated intestinal. Bulk TCR-beta CDR3 sequencing was used to track graft-versus-host and host-versus-graft alloreactive T cell clones in the graft, circulation and bone marrow after intestinal transplantation. Donor T cell macrochimerism was defined as a peak of at least 4% donor T cells among recipient peripheral blood mononuclear cells. The cohort enrolled about two dozen intestinal transplant recipients, one of whom was a retransplant, and 3 patients without pretransplant specimens were excluded. Every recipient was given anti-thymocyte globulin induction, then maintenance tacrolimus and steroids for approximately 3 years. To identify alloreactive clones, pre-transplant mixed lymphocyte reaction products were sequenced and compared with unstimulated pre-transplant donor and recipient T cells. Samples from a few later patients were sequenced in-house on an Illumina MiSeq with MiXCR processing rather than by the commercial service.

Concerning this clone: Its antigen has not been determined. Nothing much larger sits one base from this clone, and base qualities are not available.

Libraries were prepared through the immunoSEQ multiplex PCR assay. For most patients, genomic DNA was isolated with the Qiagen DNeasy Blood and Tissue Kit and sent frozen to Adaptive Biotechnologies for TCR sequencing. For most patients, high-throughput TCR-beta CDR3 sequencing of genomic DNA was performed by Adaptive Biotechnologies. Per the source publication's procedure: TCR sequencing data for roughly 18 patients were retrieved from Adaptive's ImmunoSEQ software; a few other patients were processed with MiXCR and VDJtools. CD4 versus CD8 sorting errors were corrected by removing sequences found in both subsets at a frequency ratio below 5:1. CDR3 nucleotide sequences shared between donor and recipient were removed because their origin could not be assigned. To be classed as alloreactive, a clone needed at least 2-fold expansion over unstimulated cells and a minimum CFSE-low frequency of 0.002% (template counts) or 0.001% (read counts). Clones were considered mappable if detected in sequenced pre-transplant spleen, lymph node, or MLR CFSE-low populations of the donor or recipient. The cumulative frequency of alloreactive clones was calculated as a percentage of all sequences, weighted by copy number. Drawn from immuneACCESS, this table holds only the in-frame rearrangements with V and J called that TCRdb kept. Clones are partly lost; checked studies trace under half to an unresolved V gene and leave the rest unexplained. The D gene and trimming were derived from the DNA, and the V and J assignments and clone size from that table. Present in this sample are tens of thousands of clones, 90% to 95% of which were seen just once. The ten largest clones take up around 1.7% of the sample.

General findings and caveats noted by the study authors: Conclusions were limited by the relatively low number and heterogeneity of intestinal transplant patients. Early after transplant, declines in HvG clones were associated with peak levels of circulating GvH clones. Patients with donor T cell macrochimerism had high GvH to HvG T cell clonal ratios in their allografts. GvH clones were detected in recipient bone marrow, and some of these GvH clones were observed earlier in ileal mucosa or blood, consistent with an intestinal mucosal origin.

The time point label here, explained by the study, means: cells obtained before transplantation from donor or recipient. CD3+CD4+ and CD3+CD8+ populations were FACS-sorted from unstimulated pre-transplant donor and recipient cells taken from spleen or lymph nodes. Measured from the cysteine to the phenylalanine, the CDR3 is 18 residues long. The kept DNA is CDR3 alone, 54 bases in frame from the first base. The germline V gene gives CDR1 as MDHEN and CDR2 as SYDVKM. V ends up 2 bases short and J 6 bases short, with an unmatched junction base count of 15. Specimen: unstimulated CD8+ T cells sorted from spleen or lymph node cells, collected before transplant. Recombination linked TRBV28 to TRBJ2-2; 7 bases in between match TRBD2. The TCR sequence derives from a human donor who was the organ donor for an intestinal transplant. The encoded CDR3 is CASSLRTLAQLFAGELFF. The base sequence is TGTGCCAGCAGTTTACGCACACTAGCGCAGTTATTCGCCGGGGAGCTGTTTTTT.